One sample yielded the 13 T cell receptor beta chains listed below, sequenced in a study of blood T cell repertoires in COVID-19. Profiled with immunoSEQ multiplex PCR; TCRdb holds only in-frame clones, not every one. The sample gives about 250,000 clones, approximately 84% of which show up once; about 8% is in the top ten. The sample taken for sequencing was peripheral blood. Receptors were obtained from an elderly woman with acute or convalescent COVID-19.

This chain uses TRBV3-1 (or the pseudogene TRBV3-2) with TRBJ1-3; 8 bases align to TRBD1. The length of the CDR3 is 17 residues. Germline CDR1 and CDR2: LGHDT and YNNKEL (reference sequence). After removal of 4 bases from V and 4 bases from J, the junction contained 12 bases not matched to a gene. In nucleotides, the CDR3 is TGTGCCAGCAGCCCTTGGGGAACAGGGGGATCCGGAAACACCATATATTTT. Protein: CASSPWGTGGSGNTIYF.

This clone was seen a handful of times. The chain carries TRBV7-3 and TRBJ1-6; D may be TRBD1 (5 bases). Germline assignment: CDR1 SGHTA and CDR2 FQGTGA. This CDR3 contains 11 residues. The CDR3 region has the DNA TGTGCAGAGCAGGGCCATTCACCCCTCCACTTT. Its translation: CAEQGHSPLHF.

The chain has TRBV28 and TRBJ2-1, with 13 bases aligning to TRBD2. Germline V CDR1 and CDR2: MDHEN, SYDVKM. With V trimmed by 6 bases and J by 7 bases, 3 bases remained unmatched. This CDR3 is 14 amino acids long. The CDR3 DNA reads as TGTGCCAGCAGCCGGACTAGCGGGAGAAATGAGCAGTTCTTC. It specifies CASSRTSGRNEQFF. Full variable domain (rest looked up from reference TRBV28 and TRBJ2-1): DVKVTQSSRYLVKRTGEKVFLECVQDMDHENMFWYRQDPGLGLRLIYFSYDVKMKEKGDIPEGYSVSREKKERFSLILESASTNQTSMYLCASSRTSGRNEQFFGPGTRLTVL.

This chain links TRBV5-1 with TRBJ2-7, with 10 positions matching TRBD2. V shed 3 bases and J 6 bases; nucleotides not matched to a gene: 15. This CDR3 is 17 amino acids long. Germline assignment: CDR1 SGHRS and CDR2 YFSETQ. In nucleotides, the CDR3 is TGCGCCAGCAGCTATTGGCGACGGGCTAGCGGGGGTACCGAGCAGTACTTC. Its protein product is CASSYWRRASGGTEQYF.

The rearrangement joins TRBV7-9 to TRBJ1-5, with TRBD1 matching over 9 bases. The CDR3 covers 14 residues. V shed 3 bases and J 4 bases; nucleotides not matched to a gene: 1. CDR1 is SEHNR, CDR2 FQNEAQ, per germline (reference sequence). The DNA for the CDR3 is TGTGCCAGCAGCTTTGGACAGGGGAATCAGCCCCAGCATTTT. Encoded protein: CASSFGQGNQPQHF.

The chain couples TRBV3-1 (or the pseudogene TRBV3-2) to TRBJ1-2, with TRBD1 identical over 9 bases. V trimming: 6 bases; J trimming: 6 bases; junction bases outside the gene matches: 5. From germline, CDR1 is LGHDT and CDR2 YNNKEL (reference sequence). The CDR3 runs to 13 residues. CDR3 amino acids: CASSGQGWHGYTF. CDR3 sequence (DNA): TGTGCCAGCAGTGGACAGGGGTGGCATGGCTACACCTTC.

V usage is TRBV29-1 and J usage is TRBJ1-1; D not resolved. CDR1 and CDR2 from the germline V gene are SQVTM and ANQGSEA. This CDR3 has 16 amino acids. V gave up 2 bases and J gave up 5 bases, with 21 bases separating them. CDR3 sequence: CSVEPGKAVGSTEAFF. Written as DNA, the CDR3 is TGCAGCGTTGAACCGGGAAAGGCAGTCGGAAGTACTGAAGCTTTCTTT.

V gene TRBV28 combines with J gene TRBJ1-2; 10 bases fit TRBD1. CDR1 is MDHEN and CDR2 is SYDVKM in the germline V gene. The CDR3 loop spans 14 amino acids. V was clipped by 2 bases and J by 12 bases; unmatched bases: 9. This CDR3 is CASSLEGTGESHTF. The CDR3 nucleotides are TGTGCCAGCAGTTTAGAGGGGACAGGGGAATCCCACACCTTC.

CDR3 sequence reads: CASSLRTGPSNYGYTF. The CDR3 bases are TGTGCCAGCAGTTTAAGGACAGGGCCCTCTAACTATGGCTACACCTTC. The rearrangement uses TRBV28 and TRBJ1-2; the match to TRBD1 covers 8 bases. Germline CDR1 reads MDHEN; CDR2 reads SYDVKM. The CDR3 is made up of 16 amino acids. Trimming at V came to 2 bases and at J to 0 bases, leaving 5 bases not matched to a gene.

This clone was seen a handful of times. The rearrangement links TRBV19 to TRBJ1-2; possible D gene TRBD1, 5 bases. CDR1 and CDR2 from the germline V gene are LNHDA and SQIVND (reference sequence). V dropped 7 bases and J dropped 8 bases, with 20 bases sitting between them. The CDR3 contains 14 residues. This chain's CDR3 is CASIPELTVSGYTF. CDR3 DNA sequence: TGTGCCAGTATCCCTGAGTTGACAGTAAGCGGCTACACCTTC.

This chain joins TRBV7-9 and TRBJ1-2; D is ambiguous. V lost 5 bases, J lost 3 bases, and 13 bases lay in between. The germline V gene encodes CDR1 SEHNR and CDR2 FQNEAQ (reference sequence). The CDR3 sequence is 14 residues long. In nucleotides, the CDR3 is TGTGCCAGCAGCACCATCCCGGGAGACTATGGCTACACCTTC. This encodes CASSTIPGDYGYTF.

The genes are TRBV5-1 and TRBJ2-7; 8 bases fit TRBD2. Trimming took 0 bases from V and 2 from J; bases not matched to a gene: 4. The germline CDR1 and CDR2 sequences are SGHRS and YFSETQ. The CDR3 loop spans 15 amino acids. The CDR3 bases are TGCGCCAGCAGCTTGGAGTGGGGACTAGCCTACGAGCAGTACTTC. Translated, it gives CASSLEWGLAYEQYF.

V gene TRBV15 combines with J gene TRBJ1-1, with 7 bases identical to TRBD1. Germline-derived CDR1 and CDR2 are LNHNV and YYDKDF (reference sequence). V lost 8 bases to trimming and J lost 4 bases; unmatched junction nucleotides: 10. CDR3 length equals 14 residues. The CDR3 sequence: CATGRQGWGTEAFF. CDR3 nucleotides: TGTGCCACCGGAAGACAGGGTTGGGGCACTGAAGCTTTCTTT.